This TCR beta chain was captured by sequencing in a study of blood T cell repertoires in COVID-19. Study context: Samples taken during acute and convalescent COVID-19 were collected in the United States, Italy and Spain. T cells, B-cell-depleted T cells, or PBMCs provided the cDNA or gDNA that served as material.

Using immunoSEQ multiplex PCR, the repertoire was profiled, and TCRdb retains in-frame clones only, with some absent. The sample has fewer than 250,000 clones, more than 80% seen once. Germline CDR1 reads LNHDA; CDR2 reads SQIVND (reference sequence). V dropped 3 bases and J dropped 4; count of bases not matched to a gene: 9. The CDR3 length is 17 residues. As concerns this clone: This CDR3 is also generated by other DNA sequences in the sample.

Those who participated ranged in age from roughly 18 to 89 years and resided in about two dozen US areas. The specimen sequenced was PBMCs or T cells enriched from blood (not recorded which). The sequence was obtained from a man aged 60-69 years who had recovered from COVID-19. The rearrangement uses TRBV19 and TRBJ1-5; 10 bases map to TRBD1. CDR3 amino acids: CASSILPGQGSNQPQHF. CDR3 nucleotides: TGTGCCAGTAGTATCCTTCCGGGACAGGGGTCAAATCAGCCCCAGCATTTT.